This TCR beta chain is drawn from a study of cytomegalovirus exposure and HLA in healthy donors. Study-level background: Some 87 million unique TCRs from HLA-typed donors were held in an early release of data. Findings of the study overall: Researchers left out some V segments, among them TRBV6-2 and TRBV6-3, as indistinguishable. Within a later analysis, the majority of CMV-associated TCR beta chains appeared HLA-restricted. There were some public TCRs occurring in many donors, but most TCR sequences were rare.

As for this clone: Its antigen is not identified.

CDR3 length: 16 residues. The PCR used 60 Vbeta and 13 Jbeta primers. Clones were read by immunoSEQ multiplex PCR, and TCRdb kept only the in-frame ones, dropping some. The profile shows 100,000 to 150,000 clones, less than 85% of them singletons. This rearrangement joins TRBV21-1 to TRBJ1-5; the listed D gene, TRBD1, was not tested against the DNA. TRBV21-1 is noted as a pseudogene. Sequencing input: PBMCs. The receptor comes from a middle-aged man in good health and CMV-seropositive. CDR3 sequence: CASSTQGQGRDQPQHF. CDR3 sequence (DNA): TGTGCCAGCAGCACCCAGGGACAGGGACGGGATCAGCCCCAGCATTTT.